The rows below give T cell receptor beta chains drawn from one sample of a study of cytomegalovirus exposure and HLA in healthy donors. Produced via immunoSEQ multiplex PCR; TCRdb's table is partial and in-frame only. The sample has 150,000 to 200,000 clones, roughly 87% seen once. Sequences were obtained from PBMCs. The receptors derive from a boy between 2 and 10 years old in good health and CMV-seronegative. The CDR3 runs from the conserved cysteine through the conserved F or W. D genes are given only for firm matches. Clone size, where shown, is once, few, many, or a class for clones that have expanded.

clone size	V gene	D gene	J gene	CDR3 DNA	CDR3 protein
few	TRBV9	.	TRBJ2-3	TGTGCCAGCAGCGTGGAGGGGCACTACACAGATACGCAGTATTTT	CASSVEGHYTDTQYF
.	TRBV6-6	.	TRBJ1-1	TGTGCCAGCAGTTACGGAGGGACCTTGAACACTGAAGCTTTCTTT	CASSYGGTLNTEAFF
.	TRBV4-1	TRBD2	TRBJ2-5	TGCGCCAGCAGCCAAAGACCGGGACTAGCGGGAGGGGAGACCCAGTACTTC	CASSQRPGLAGGETQYF
.	TRBV5-1	TRBD1	TRBJ2-3	TGCGCCAGCAGCTTGGGACAGGGGCCAGATACGCAGTATTTT	CASSLGQGPDTQYF
.	TRBV9	TRBD2	TRBJ2-2	TGTGCCAGCAGCGTAGGGGGACTAGCGGGAGCAGGAGGGGAGCTGTTTTTT	CASSVGGLAGAGGELFF
.	TRBV5-1	TRBD2	TRBJ2-3	TGCGCCAGCAGCCCCGGGACTAGCGGTTTTCAGGGAACAGATACGCAGTATTTT	CASSPGTSGFQGTDTQYF
.	TRBV6-5	.	TRBJ1-1	TGTGCCAGCAGTGAAGCGGCTTTCACTGAAGCTTTCTTT	CASSEAAFTEAFF
.	TRBV5-1	TRBD1	TRBJ1-4	TGCGCCAGCAGCTTGGCCCCTGGGACAGGGGGCGAAAAACTGTTTTTT	CASSLAPGTGGEKLFF
few	TRBV28	.	TRBJ2-7	TGTGCCAGCAGTCCCCCAACGGGAGCGGGACAAGCCTACGAGCAGTACTTC	CASSPPTGAGQAYEQYF
.	TRBV30	.	TRBJ1-2	TGTGCCTGGACAACTCAGGTTTTAAACTATGGCTACACCTTC	CAWTTQVLNYGYTF
few	TRBV19	TRBD2	TRBJ2-7	TGTGCCAGTAGTAGGGGACTAGCGGGATCCACCTACGAGCAGTACTTC	CASSRGLAGSTYEQYF
.	TRBV28	.	TRBJ2-5	TGTGCCAGCAGTTTACCCCGAGGGGCGGGGCAAGAGACCCAGTACTTC	CASSLPRGAGQETQYF
.	TRBV5-4	TRBD1	TRBJ1-4	TGTGCCAGCAGTAAAACAGGGGGCCTTAATGAAAAACTGTTTTTT	CASSKTGGLNEKLFF
.	TRBV16	TRBD2	TRBJ2-3	TGTGCCAGCAGCCAATCAGACCTAGCGGGAACAGATACGCAGTATTTT	CASSQSDLAGTDTQYF
.	TRBV5-5	TRBD2	TRBJ2-1	TGTGCCAGCAGCTTGCCTAGCGGGAGTTCGGACAATGAGCAGTTCTTC	CASSLPSGSSDNEQFF
few	TRBV6-1	TRBD1	TRBJ1-2	TGTGCCAGCAGTGCAGGGACAGATTATGGCTACACCTTC	CASSAGTDYGYTF
.	TRBV19	TRBD1	TRBJ1-4	TGTGCCAGTAGTACCCTAGGACAGGGATCGACTAATGAAAAACTGTTTTTT	CASSTLGQGSTNEKLFF
.	TRBV2	.	TRBJ1-4	TGTGCCAGCAGTGACCGCCGCGGCCGGAAGGAAAAACTGTTTTTT	CASSDRRGRKEKLFF
.	TRBV4-1	TRBD1	TRBJ1-5	TGCGCCAGCAGCCAAGTGGGGACAGGGGCATGGCCCCAGCATTTT	CASSQVGTGAWPQHF
.	TRBV7-9	.	TRBJ1-5	TGTGCCAGCAGCTTACAGGGGCCCCAGCCCCAGCATTTT	CASSLQGPQPQHF
.	TRBV30	.	TRBJ2-3	TGTGCCTGGACCCTTGGGCAGGGCCAGACACAAACAGATACGCAGTATTTT	CAWTLGQGQTQTDTQYF
.	TRBV6-6	TRBD1	TRBJ1-3	TGTGCCAGCAGACTAGGACAGGGTTCAGGAAACACCATATATTTT	CASRLGQGSGNTIYF
.	TRBV27	.	TRBJ1-1	TGTGCCAGCAGTTTTAGCCAGGGTCGACTTGAAGCTTTCTTT	CASSFSQGRLEAFF
.	TRBV30	TRBD1	TRBJ1-1	TGTGCCTGGAGGCCGGGGGACAGGGGAATGAACACTGAAGCTTTCTTT	CAWRPGDRGMNTEAFF
.	TRBV7-9	TRBD2	TRBJ2-7	TGTTCCAGCAGCCGCGGGGCGGGGGGCGAGCAGTACTTC	CSSSRGAGGEQYF
.	TRBV5-1	TRBD2	TRBJ2-2	TGCGCCAGCAGCTATGGACTAGCGGGGGGTACGAACACCGGGGAGCTGTTTTTT	CASSYGLAGGTNTGELFF
.	TRBV6-1	.	TRBJ2-2	TGTGCCAGCACCACAGGGAATACCGGGGAGCTGTTTTTT	CASTTGNTGELFF
few	TRBV6-5	TRBD1	TRBJ2-7	TGTGCCAGCAGGACCCGGGACAGGGCTTACGAGCAGTACTTC	CASRTRDRAYEQYF
once	TRBV7-2	.	TRBJ2-5	TGTGCCAGCAGCTTAATATCGGGGGTTCAAGAGACCCAGTACTTC	CASSLISGVQETQYF
.	TRBV7-3	.	TRBJ1-2	TGTGCCAGCAGCTTAATGCAGGGCCATGGCTACACCTTC	CASSLMQGHGYTF
.	TRBV2	TRBD2	TRBJ2-3	TGTGCCAGCACCATTAGGACTAGCCGAGCAGATACGCAGTATTTT	CASTIRTSRADTQYF
.	TRBV30	TRBD1	TRBJ2-7	TGTGCCTGGTCTCAGGGGGCGTTTGACGAGCAGTACTTC	CAWSQGAFDEQYF
.	TRBV28	.	TRBJ1-2	TGTGCCAGCAGCCTAAGGACAGTACCTAACTATGGCTACACCTTC	CASSLRTVPNYGYTF
.	TRBV7-9	.	TRBJ1-1	TGTGCCAGCCTAAAAAACACTGAAGCTTTCTTT	CASLKNTEAFF
.	TRBV6-1	.	TRBJ1-4	TGTGCCAGCAGTGAAGGCTTGAACCCCGAACGGACTAATGAAAAACTGTTTTTT	CASSEGLNPERTNEKLFF
.	TRBV6-4	.	TRBJ2-1	TGTGCCAGCAGTGACACCCTCGAGCCGGGACAACAGTTCTTC	CASSDTLEPGQQFF
.	TRBV27	TRBD2	TRBJ2-1	TGTGCCAGCAGTTTGGGGACTAGCGGGGGCCGGGGCTACAATGAGCAGTTCTTC	CASSLGTSGGRGYNEQFF
few	TRBV10-1	.	TRBJ2-1	TGCGCCAGCAGTGAGAAAGGCTGGAGCTACAATGAGCAGTTCTTC	CASSEKGWSYNEQFF
.	TRBV6-1	.	TRBJ2-7	TGTGCCAGCAGTGAAAAAGCGTTTTCCTCCTACGAGCAGTACTTC	CASSEKAFSSYEQYF
.	TRBV27	TRBD1	TRBJ2-7	TGTGCCAGCAGTCCTAGGGTTGGGGGACAGGTCTTTAACGAGCAGTACTTC	CASSPRVGGQVFNEQYF
few	TRBV7-3	.	TRBJ1-1	TGTGCCAGCAGCTCCGTTCAGTACACTGAAGCTTTCTTT	CASSSVQYTEAFF
.	TRBV5-1	TRBD1	TRBJ2-7	TGCGCCAGCAGCTTGTCGGGACAGGGGGTGTACGAGCAGTACTTC	CASSLSGQGVYEQYF
.	TRBV5-1	TRBD2	TRBJ2-7	TGCGCCAGCAGCTTGGCCCCTAGCGGGAGCTCCTACGAGCAGTACTTC	CASSLAPSGSSYEQYF
.	TRBV18	TRBD1	TRBJ2-5	TGTGCCAGCTCACTACCACAGGGGGAGAGGGAGACCCAGTACTTC	CASSLPQGERETQYF
.	TRBV10-3	TRBD2	TRBJ2-5	TGTGCCATCAGTGAGGTGGCGGGACTAGCGGAAGAGACCCAGTACTTC	CAISEVAGLAEETQYF
.	TRBV20-1	.	TRBJ2-2	TGCAGTGCTGTTTTAACCGGGGAGCTGTTTTTT	CSAVLTGELFF
.	TRBV9	TRBD1	TRBJ2-7	TGTGCCAGCAGCGCCGGGACAGGGTACGAGCAGTACTTC	CASSAGTGYEQYF
.	TRBV18	TRBD1	TRBJ2-7	TGTGCCAGCTCAAATGGACAGGGGTCCTACGAGCAGTACTTC	CASSNGQGSYEQYF
few	TRBV5-1	.	TRBJ2-2	TGCGCCAGCAGCTGGGGAAGGGACTCTTACACCGGGGAGCTGTTTTTT	CASSWGRDSYTGELFF
.	TRBV19	.	TRBJ1-4	TGTGCCAGTAGTACTGAGGGCGGGAAACTGTTTTTT	CASSTEGGKLFF
.	TRBV18	.	TRBJ1-3	TGTGCCAGCTCCCGGAAACCTACAGGGCTGGACTCTGGAAACACCATATATTTT	CASSRKPTGLDSGNTIYF
.	TRBV5-5	.	TRBJ1-1	TGTGCCAGCAGCTTAGGCAGGGCGAACACTGAAGCTTTCTTT	CASSLGRANTEAFF
.	TRBV7-2	.	TRBJ2-2	TGTGCCAGCAGCTTACTAAGTACGGCCGGGGAGCTGTTTTTT	CASSLLSTAGELFF
.	TRBV28	.	TRBJ2-3	TGTGCCAGCAGTTTACTCTTCGGACTGGCGACAGATACGCAGTATTTT	CASSLLFGLATDTQYF
.	TRBV7-2	TRBD2	TRBJ2-5	TGTGCCAGCAGCTTGAGCGGGGGTGAGTACTTC	CASSLSGGEYF
.	TRBV7-6	.	TRBJ1-1	TGTGCCAGCAGCTTTCCGGGGGGTGGGGACACTGAAGCTTTCTTT	CASSFPGGGDTEAFF
.	TRBV23-1	.	TRBJ2-7	TGCGCCAGCAGTCAATCTAGCAATTGGGGCAGGGTATACGAGCAGTACTTC	CASSQSSNWGRVYEQYF